The T cell receptor (beta chain) under discussion was sequenced for a study of T cells in localized non-small cell lung cancer. The study, taken as a whole, reports: Only one tumor region was sequenced, so heterogeneity remains possible. Higher T cell density in the blood was associated with longer overall survival, whereas higher adjacent-lung clonality associated with shorter survival. The highest T cell clonality was in uninvolved adjacent lung, above tumor.

As concerns this clone: Its specificity is not known.

Sequencing was performed with immunoSEQ multiplex PCR; in TCRdb, only in-frame clones are kept and a portion is missing. The data contain almost 30,000 clones, approximately 90% of them seen just once; the ten biggest clones take up 10% to 15%. The V and J ends lost 2 bases and 2 bases respectively, with 13 bases between them. Germline loops: CDR1 ENHRY, CDR2 SYGVKD. This CDR3 contains 15 residues. This rearrangement joins TRBV10-3 to TRBJ2-7; D may be TRBD2 (6 bases). The sequences come from peripheral blood, collected before any cancer treatment. The TCR comes from a female donor older than 55 with stage III squamous cell lung carcinoma. CDR3: CAISEGGPLAYEQYF. The DNA of the CDR3 is TGTGCCATCAGTGAGGGAGGGCCTTTAGCCTACGAGCAGTACTTC.